This paragraph covers one T cell receptor beta chain sequence. The antigen is undetermined. Germline V gene lookup returns CDR1 SQVTM and CDR2 ANQGSEA. This CDR3 region has 13 residues. V lost 8 bases and J lost 7, with 17 bases in between. This sample was taken from a study of CD8+CD57+ T cells in acquired aplastic anemia. The wider study: Recorded DNA amounts for sorted CD4+ and CD8+ cells had an average of approximately 2.9 ug.

Findings and caveats of the study: It was found that fewer than 35 CD8+ CDR3 sequences were shared between patients and controls.

Investigators profiled TCR beta VDJ and CDR3 from genomic DNA template. TCRdb reprocessed the reads with MiXCR, giving one entry per CDR3 protein. The profile covers around 180,000 distinct CDR3 sequences, with around 50% appearing a single time and roughly 13% taken by the ten largest. Patients who underwent sequencing had shown CD8+CD57+ cell expansion by flow cytometry. Therapy had not been given to patients before blood sampling. The chain recombines TRBV29-1 with TRBJ1-4; weak D call: TRBD1 (6 bases). The source is a human donor with aplastic anemia. Sequenced material: sorted CD4+, CD8+, or CD8+CD57+ T cells (not recorded which) from PBMCs. CDR3 sequence reads: CSSSQGLGEKLFF. The CDR3 DNA follows: TGCAGCTCATCACAGGGACTAGGTGAAAAACTGTTTTTT. Variable domain in full (rest from reference TRBV29-1 and TRBJ1-4): SAVISQKPSRDICQRGTSLTIQCQVDSQVTMMFWYRQQPGQSLTLIATANQGSEATYESGFVIDKFPISRPNLTFSTLTVSNMSPEDSSIYLCSSSQGLGEKLFFGSGTQLSVL.